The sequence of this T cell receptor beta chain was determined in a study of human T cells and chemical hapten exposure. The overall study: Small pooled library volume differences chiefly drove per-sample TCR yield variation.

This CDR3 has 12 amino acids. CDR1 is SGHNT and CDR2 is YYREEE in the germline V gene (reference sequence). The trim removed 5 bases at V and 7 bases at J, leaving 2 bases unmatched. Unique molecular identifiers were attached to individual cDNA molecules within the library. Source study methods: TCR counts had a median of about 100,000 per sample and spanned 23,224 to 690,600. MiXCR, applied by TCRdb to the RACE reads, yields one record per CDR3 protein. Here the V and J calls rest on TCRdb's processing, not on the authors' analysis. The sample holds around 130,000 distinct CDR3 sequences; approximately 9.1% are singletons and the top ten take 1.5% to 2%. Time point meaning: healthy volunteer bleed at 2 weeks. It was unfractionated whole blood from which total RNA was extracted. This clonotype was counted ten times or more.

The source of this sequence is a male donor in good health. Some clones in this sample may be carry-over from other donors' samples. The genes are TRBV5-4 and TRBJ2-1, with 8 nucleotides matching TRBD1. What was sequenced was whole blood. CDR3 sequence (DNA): TGTGCCAGCAGTCGGACAGGGAATGAGCAGTTCTTC. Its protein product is CASSRTGNEQFF.